This T cell receptor (beta chain) was documented in a study of T cells in Graves' hyperthyroidism and ophthalmopathy. Study at large: Pretreatment peripheral blood was obtained at initial diagnosis.

CDR1 and CDR2 (germline): SGHTS, YDEGEE. Trimming cost V 6 bases and J 4 bases, with 13 bases left between them. CDR3 length: 13 residues. Overall study results and limits: In blood, most of the thyroid clonotypes expanded above 0.001 were also present. Ophthalmopathy onset followed model prediction by a median around 6.9 months.

This clonotype was detected ten times or more. Its cognate antigen is unknown. Stable hyperthyroidism: no ophthalmopathy progression over 18 months of follow-up. Researchers amplified the TCR beta CDR3 regions from RNA transcripts. The HTBI primer set drove a first-round RT-PCR of the TCR CDR3. From the multiplex PCR reads, TCRdb called clonotypes with MiXCR, one entry per CDR3 protein. This table holds hundreds of thousands of distinct CDR3 sequences, 16% found once. The chain combines TRBV5-8 with TRBJ2-5, with a weak D call TRBD2 (6 bases). The sequencing sample was made of blood. This clonotype was obtained from a woman younger than 30 with Graves' hyperthyroidism. DNA for the CDR3: TGTGCCAGCAATCGCGGAGGGACAGAGACCCAGTACTTC. It translates to CASNRGGTETQYF.